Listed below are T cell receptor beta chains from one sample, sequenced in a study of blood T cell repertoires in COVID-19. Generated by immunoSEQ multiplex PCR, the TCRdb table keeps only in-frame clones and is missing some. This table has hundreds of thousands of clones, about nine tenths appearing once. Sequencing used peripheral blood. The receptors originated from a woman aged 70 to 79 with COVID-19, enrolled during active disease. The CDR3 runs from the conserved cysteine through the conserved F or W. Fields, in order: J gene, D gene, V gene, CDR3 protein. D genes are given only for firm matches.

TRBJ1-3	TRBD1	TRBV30	CAWATGGLGGNTIYF
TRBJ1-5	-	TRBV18	CASSYGQDSNQPQHF
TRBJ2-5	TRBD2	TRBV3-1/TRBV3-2	CASSQPGLAGANQETQYF
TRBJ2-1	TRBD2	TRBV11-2	CASSLAPAGQDNEQFF
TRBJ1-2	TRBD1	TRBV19	CASSMGDRRYYGYTF
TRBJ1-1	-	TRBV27	CASSLGRTVNTEAFF
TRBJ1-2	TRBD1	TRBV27	CASSPTGNYGYTF
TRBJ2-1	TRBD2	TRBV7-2	CASSSIAGGYNEQFF
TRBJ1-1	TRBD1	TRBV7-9	CASSPTGVGTEAFF
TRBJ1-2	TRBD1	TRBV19	CASSNPGQGDYGYTF
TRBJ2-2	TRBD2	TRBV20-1	CSAIERGRTGELFF
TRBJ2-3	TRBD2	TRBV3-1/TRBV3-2	CASSPGSGGASTDTQYF
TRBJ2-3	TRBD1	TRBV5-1	CASSLGQGGYTDTQYF
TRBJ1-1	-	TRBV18	CASSPGGSPTAAEAFF
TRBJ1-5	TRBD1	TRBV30	CAWDRGGQPQHF
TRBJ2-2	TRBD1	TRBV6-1	CASSDRGQASTGELFF
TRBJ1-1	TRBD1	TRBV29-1	CLTGEDTEAFF
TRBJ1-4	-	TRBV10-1	CASSESSSVEKLFF
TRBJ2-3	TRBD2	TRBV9	CASSVGGVGTQYF
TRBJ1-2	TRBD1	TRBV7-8	CASRNRGRDYGYTF
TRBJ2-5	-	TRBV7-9	CASSFGQWGETQYF
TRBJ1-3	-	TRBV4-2	CASSQKEGIGNTIYF
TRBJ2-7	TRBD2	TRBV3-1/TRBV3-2	CASRAGEQYF